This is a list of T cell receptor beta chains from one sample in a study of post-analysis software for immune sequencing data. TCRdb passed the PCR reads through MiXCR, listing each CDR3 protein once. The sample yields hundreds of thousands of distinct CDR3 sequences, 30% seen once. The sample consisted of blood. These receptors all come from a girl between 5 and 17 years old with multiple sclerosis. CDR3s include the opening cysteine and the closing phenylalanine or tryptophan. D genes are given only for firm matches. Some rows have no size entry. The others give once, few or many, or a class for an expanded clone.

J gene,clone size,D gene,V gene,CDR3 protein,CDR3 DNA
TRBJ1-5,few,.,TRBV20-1,CSAGRGKNQPQHF,TGCAGTGCTGGGAGAGGGAAGAATCAGCCCCAGCATTTT
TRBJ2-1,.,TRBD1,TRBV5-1,CASSSFFSATGAYEQFF,TGCGCCAGCAGCAGCTTCTTTTCAGCGACAGGGGCCTATGAGCAGTTCTTC
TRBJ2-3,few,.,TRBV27,CASSRRVIGDTQYF,TGTGCCAGCAGCCGCCGTGTCATCGGAGATACGCAGTATTTT
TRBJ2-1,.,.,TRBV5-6,CASSRGRTNEQFF,TGTGCCAGCAGCAGGGGACGGACAAATGAGCAGTTCTTC
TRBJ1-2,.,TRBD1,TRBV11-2,CASRGQGAVNSGYTF,TGTGCCAGCAGAGGACAGGGGGCCGTTAACAGTGGCTACACCTTC
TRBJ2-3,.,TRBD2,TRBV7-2,CASSFLAGGGYTDTQYF,TGTGCCAGCAGCTTCCTAGCGGGGGGGGGATACACAGATACGCAGTATTTT
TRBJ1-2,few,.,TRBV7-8,CASSLARAPLNYGYTF,TGTGCCAGCAGCTTAGCCAGGGCTCCACTAAACTATGGCTACACCTTC
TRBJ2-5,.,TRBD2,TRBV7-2,CASSLALLAGSGTQYF,TGTGCCAGCAGCTTAGCGCTCCTAGCGGGATCTGGGACCCAGTACTTC
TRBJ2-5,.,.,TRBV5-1,CASSLAGIETQYF,TGCGCCAGCAGCTTGGCAGGGATCGAGACCCAGTACTTC
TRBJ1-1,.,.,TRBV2,CASSSQGVAEAFF,TGTGCCAGCAGTTCACAGGGAGTCGCTGAAGCTTTCTTT
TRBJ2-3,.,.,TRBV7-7,CASSSQNPRLVNTDTQYF,TGTGCTAGCAGCTCCCAGAATCCTAGACTGGTAAACACAGATACGCAGTATTTT
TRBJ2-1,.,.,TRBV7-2,CASSWLEGADEQFF,TGTGCCAGCAGCTGGCTAGAAGGTGCCGATGAGCAGTTCTTC
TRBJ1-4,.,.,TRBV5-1,CASSLSGETNEKLFF,TGCGCCAGCAGCTTGTCAGGGGAAACTAATGAAAAACTGTTTTTT
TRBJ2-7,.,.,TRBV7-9,CASSPPGERREQYF,TGTGCCAGCAGCCCCCCAGGAGAGCGGCGGGAGCAGTACTTC
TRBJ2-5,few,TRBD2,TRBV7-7,CASSTSGGAQETQYF,TGTGCTAGCAGCACTAGCGGGGGGGCCCAAGAGACCCAGTACTTC
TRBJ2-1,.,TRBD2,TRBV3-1,CTSSQEGVAGPREQFF,TGTACCAGCAGCCAAGAGGGAGTAGCGGGGCCCAGGGAGCAGTTCTTC
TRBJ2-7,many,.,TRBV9,CASSARDSEFEQYF,TGTGCCAGCAGCGCGCGGGACAGCGAATTCGAGCAGTACTTC
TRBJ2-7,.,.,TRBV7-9,CASSLAEGRGEQYF,TGTGCCAGCAGCTTAGCGGAGGGAAGAGGGGAGCAGTACTTC